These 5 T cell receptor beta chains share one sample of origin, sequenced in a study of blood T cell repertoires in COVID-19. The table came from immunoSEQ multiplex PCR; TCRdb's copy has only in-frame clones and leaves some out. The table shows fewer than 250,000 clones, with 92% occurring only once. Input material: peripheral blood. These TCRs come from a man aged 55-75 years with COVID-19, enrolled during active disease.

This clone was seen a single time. The CDR3 sequence is CASSPHRANYGYTF. The CDR3 region has the DNA TGTGCCAGCAGCCCCCACAGGGCCAACTATGGCTACACCTTC. V usage is TRBV5-6 and J usage is TRBJ1-2, with D possibly matching TRBD1 (6 bases). CDR1 is SGHDT and CDR2 is YYEEEE in the germline V gene. The germline V and J ends were trimmed by 4 bases and 2 bases, with 12 bases remaining between them. This CDR3 has 14 residues.

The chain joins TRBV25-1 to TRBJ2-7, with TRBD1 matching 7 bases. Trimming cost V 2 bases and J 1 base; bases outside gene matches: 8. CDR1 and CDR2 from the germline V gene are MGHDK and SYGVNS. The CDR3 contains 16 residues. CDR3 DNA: TGTGCCAGCAGTGAAGTCGGGACAGCGAGTTCCTACGAGCAGTACTTC. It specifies CASSEVGTASSYEQYF.

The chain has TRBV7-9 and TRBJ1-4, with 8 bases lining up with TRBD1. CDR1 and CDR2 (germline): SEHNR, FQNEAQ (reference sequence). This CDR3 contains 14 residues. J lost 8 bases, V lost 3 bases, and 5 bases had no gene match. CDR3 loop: CASSLTGAGEKLFF. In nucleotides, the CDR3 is TGTGCCAGCAGCTTGACAGGGGCGGGGGAAAAACTGTTTTTT. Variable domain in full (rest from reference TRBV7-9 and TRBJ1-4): DTGVSQNPRHKITKRGQNVTFRCDPISEHNRLYWYRQTLGQGPEFLTYFQNEAQLEKSRLLSDRFSAERPKGSFSTLEIQRTEQGDSAMYLCASSLTGAGEKLFFGSGTQLSVL.

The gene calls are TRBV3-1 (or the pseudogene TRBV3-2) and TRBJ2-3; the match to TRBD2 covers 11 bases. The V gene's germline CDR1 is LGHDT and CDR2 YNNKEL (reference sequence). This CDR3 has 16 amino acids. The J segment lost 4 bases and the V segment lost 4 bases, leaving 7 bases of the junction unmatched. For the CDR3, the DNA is TGTGCCAGCAGCCGTGGCTTAGCGGGAGGGGCAGATACGCAGTATTTT. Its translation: CASSRGLAGGADTQYF.

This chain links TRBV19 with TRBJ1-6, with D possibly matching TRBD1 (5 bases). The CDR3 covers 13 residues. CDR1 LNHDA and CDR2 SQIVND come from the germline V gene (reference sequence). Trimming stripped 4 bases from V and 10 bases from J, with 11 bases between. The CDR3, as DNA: TGTGCCAGTAGTACTAAAACAGGCTCACCCCTCCACTTT. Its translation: CASSTKTGSPLHF.